The T cell receptor beta chain described here comes from a study of technical replicates of blood from several donors. The CDR3 consists of 13 residues. The junction had 7 bases not matched to a gene; V was cut back by 8 bases and J by 6 bases. CDR1 MNHEY and CDR2 SVGAGI come from the germline V gene. Here immunoSEQ multiplex PCR was the method, and the copy in TCRdb shows in-frame clones only, minus some. This table holds some 96,000 clones, nearly 97% found once. This chain connects TRBV6-5 to TRBJ2-1; TRBD2 matches 7 bases. The sample consisted of T cells isolated from PBMCs. This receptor was taken from a human donor in good health. The CDR3 region is CASCGSPSNEQFF. In DNA form, the CDR3 reads TGTGCCAGCTGCGGGAGTCCCTCCAATGAGCAGTTCTTC.